This T cell receptor beta chain comes out of a study of CD8 T cells in ankylosing spondylitis. Turning to this clonotype: No antigen is known for it.

TCRdb used MiXCR to reprocess the 5' RACE reads, holding one entry per CDR3 protein. The table shows over 400,000 distinct CDR3 sequences, with 25% to 30% occurring only once. CDR3 size: 14 residues. Trimming left V 6 bases short and J 0 bases short, with 9 bases between. The V gene's germline CDR1 is SNHLY and CDR2 FYNNEI. Whole-study findings and limits: A motif of fewer than ten highly homologous TCR beta variants was seen as apparently characteristic of ankylosing spondylitis blood.

The origin of this receptor is a male donor with ankylosing spondylitis. The source material was blood, either unsorted or a sorted T cell fraction (not recorded which). V usage is TRBV2 and J usage is TRBJ2-1; D perhaps matches TRBD2 (5 bases). CDR3 nucleotides: TGTGCCAGCAGCACTGAGGGCTCCTACAATGAGCAGTTCTTC. It is translated as CASSTEGSYNEQFF.